These T cell receptor beta chains were read from a single sample in a study of spatial heterogeneity in lung cancer. TCRdb processed the 5' RACE reads anew with MiXCR; each CDR3 protein has one entry. This sample has 85,000 to 100,000 distinct CDR3 sequences, with roughly 21% found just once. The material sequenced was PBMCs, taken at follow-up. The source of these receptors is a male donor with early-stage non-small cell lung cancer. The CDR3 runs from the conserved cysteine through the conserved F or W. Fields, in order: V gene, CDR3 protein.

>TRBV6-2/TRBV6-3
CASSYQTSGSPYEQYF
>TRBV7-8
CASSFAGTEAFF
>TRBV7-6
CASSVFGGSFDTQYF
>TRBV5-1
CASSLVVQDNEQFF
>TRBV20-1
CSARDVKGAGNEQYF
>TRBV9
CASSVGDSRPDEQYF
>TRBV2
CASTLDMAQNIQYF
>TRBV10-1
CASSPSGLFSDEQFF
>TRBV5-6
CASLPPGIQETQYF
>TRBV6-2/TRBV6-3
CASSQPGNQPQHF
>TRBV5-1
CASSLSPSGSADTQYF
>TRBV20-1
CSARGLRQGRTDTQYF
>TRBV11-2
CASSLADSTDTQYF
>TRBV3-1
CASSLVPGQGNEQFF
>TRBV19
CASSNAQGTEAFF
>TRBV5-6
CASSGGLSTDTQYF